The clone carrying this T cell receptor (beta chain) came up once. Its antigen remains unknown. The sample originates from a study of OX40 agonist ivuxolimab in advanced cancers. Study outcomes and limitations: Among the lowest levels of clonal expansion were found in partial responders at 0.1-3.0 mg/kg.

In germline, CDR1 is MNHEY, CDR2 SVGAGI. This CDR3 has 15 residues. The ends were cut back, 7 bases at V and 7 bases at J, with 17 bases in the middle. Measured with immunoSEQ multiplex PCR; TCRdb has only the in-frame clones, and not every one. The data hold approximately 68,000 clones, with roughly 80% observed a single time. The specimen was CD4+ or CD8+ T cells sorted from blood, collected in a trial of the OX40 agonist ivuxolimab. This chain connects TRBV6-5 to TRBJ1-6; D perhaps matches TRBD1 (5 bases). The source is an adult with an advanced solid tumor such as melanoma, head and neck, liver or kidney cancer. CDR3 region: CASTMGGGGNSPLHF. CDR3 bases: TGTGCCAGCACTATGGGGGGAGGTGGAAATTCACCCCTCCACTTT.